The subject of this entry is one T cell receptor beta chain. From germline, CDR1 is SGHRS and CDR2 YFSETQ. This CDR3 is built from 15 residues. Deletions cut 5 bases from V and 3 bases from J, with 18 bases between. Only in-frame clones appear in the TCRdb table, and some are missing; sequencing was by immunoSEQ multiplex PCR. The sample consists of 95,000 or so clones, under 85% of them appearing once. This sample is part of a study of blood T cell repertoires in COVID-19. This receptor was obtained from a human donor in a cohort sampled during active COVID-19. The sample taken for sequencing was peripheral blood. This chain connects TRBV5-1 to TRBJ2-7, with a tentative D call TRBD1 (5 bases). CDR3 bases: TGCGCCAGCAGTCCGACAGCTACCACGATCTACGAGCAGTACTTC. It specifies CASSPTATTIYEQYF.